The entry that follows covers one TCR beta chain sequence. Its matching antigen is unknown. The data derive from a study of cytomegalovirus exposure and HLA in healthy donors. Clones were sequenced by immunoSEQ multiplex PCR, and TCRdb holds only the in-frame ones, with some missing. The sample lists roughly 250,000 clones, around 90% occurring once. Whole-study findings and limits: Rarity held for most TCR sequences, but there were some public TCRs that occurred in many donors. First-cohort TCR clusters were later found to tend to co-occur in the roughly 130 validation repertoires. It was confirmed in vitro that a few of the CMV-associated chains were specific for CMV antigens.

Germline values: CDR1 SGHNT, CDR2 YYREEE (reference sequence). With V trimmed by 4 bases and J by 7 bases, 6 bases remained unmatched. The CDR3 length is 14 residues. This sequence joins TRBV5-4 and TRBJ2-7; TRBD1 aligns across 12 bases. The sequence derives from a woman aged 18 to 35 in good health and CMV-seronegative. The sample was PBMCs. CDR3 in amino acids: CASSQGQGAGEQYF. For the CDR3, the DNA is TGTGCCAGCAGCCAGGGACAGGGGGCCGGAGAGCAGTACTTC.